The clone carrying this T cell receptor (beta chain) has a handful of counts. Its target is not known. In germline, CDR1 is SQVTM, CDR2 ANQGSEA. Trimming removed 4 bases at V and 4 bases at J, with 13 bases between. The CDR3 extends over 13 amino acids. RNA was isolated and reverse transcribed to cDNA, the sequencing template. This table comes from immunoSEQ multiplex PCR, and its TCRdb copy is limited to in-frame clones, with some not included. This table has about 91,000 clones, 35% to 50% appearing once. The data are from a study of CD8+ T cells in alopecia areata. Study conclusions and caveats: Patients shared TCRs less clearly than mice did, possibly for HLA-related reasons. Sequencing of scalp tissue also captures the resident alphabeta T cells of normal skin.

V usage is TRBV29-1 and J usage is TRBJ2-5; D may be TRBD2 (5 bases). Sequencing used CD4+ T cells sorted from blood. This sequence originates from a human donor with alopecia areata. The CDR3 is CSVATKLVETQYF. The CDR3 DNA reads TGCAGCGTTGCCACTAAACTAGTAGAGACCCAGTACTTC.